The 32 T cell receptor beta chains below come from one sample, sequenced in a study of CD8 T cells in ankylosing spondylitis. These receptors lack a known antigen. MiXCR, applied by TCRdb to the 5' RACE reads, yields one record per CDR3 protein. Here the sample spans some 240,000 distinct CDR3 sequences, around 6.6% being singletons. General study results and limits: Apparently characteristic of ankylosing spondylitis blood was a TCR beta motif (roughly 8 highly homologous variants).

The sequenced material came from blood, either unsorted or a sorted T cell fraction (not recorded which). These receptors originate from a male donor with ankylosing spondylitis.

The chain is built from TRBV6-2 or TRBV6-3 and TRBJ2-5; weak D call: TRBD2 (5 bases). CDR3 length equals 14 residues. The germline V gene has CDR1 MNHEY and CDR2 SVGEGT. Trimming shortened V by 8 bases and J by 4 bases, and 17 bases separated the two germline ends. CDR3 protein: CASRGLGSSETQYF. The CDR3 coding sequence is TGTGCCAGCCGGGGTTTGGGATCGTCAGAGACCCAGTACTTC.

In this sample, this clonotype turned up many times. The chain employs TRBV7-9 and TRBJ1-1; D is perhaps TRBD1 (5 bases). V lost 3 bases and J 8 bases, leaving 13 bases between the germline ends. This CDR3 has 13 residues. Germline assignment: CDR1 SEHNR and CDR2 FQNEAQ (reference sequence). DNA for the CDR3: TGTGCCAGCAGCTTGGGGACGGTTTCAGAAGCTTTCTTT. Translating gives CASSLGTVSEAFF. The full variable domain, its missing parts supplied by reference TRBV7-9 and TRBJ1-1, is DTGVSQNPRHKITKRGQNVTFRCDPISEHNRLYWYRQTLGQGPEFLTYFQNEAQLEKSRLLSDRFSAERPKGSFSTLEIQRTEQGDSAMYLCASSLGTVSEAFFGQGTRLTVV.

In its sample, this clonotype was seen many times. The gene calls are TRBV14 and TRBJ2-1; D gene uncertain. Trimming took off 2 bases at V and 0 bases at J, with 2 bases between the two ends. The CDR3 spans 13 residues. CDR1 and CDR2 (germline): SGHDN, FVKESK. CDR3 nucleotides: TGTGCCAGCAGCCAAAACTCCTACAATGAGCAGTTCTTC. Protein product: CASSQNSYNEQFF.

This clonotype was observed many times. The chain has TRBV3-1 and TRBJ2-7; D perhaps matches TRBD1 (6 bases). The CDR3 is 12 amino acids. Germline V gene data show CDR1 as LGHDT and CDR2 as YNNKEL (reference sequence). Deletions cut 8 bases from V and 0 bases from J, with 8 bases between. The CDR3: CASGDTSYEQYF. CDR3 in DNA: TGTGCCAGCGGGGACACCTCCTACGAGCAGTACTTC.

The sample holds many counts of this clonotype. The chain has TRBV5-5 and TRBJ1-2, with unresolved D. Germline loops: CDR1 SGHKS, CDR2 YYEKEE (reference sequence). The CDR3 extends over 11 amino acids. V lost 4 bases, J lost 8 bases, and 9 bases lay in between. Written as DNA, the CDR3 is TGTGCCAGCAGCAGGACGGGGGGCTACACCTTC. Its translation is CASSRTGGYTF.

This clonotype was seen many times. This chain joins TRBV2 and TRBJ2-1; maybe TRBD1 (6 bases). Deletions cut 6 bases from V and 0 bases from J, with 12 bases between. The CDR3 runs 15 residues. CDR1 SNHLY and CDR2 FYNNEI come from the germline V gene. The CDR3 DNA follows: TGTGCCAGCAGGCACACAGGGCGCTCCTACAATGAGCAGTTCTTC. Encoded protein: CASRHTGRSYNEQFF.

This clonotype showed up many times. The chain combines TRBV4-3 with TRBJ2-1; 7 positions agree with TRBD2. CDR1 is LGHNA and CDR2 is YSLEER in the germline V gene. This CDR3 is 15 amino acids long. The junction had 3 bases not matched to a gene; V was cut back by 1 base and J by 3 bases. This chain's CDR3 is CASSQGSSGYNEQFF. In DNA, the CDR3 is TGCGCCAGCAGCCAAGGGTCTAGCGGCTACAATGAGCAGTTCTTC.

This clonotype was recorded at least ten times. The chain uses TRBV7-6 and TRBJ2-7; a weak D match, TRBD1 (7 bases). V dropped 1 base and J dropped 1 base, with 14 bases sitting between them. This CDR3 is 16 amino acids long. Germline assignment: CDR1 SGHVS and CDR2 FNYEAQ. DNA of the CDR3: TGTGCCAGCAGCTTAGAATCAGGGGGGTATTCCTACGAGCAGTACTTC. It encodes CASSLESGGYSYEQYF.

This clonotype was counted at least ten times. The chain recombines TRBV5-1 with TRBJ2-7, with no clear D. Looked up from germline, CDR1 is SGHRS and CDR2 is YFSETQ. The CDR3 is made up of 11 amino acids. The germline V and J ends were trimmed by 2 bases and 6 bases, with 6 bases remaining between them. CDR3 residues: CASSLLGEQYF. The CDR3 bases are TGCGCCAGCAGCTTATTAGGCGAGCAGTACTTC.

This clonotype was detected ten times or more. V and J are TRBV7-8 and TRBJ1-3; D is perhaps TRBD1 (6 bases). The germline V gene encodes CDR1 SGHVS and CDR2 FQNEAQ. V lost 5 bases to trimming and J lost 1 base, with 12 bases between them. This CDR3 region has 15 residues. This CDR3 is CASSRSRGSGNTIYF. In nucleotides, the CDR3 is TGTGCCAGCAGCCGATCCAGGGGTTCTGGAAACACCATATATTTT.

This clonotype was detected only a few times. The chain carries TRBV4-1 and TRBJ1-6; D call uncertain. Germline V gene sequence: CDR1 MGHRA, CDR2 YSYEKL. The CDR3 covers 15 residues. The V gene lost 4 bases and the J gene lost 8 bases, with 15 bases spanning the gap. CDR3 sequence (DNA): TGCGCCAGCAGCCTCACTAATCTTGGATATTCACCCCTCCACTTT. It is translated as CASSLTNLGYSPLHF.

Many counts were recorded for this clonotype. CDR3 in DNA: TGTGCCAGCTCCATCGGGGGTACTACAACAGATACGCAGTATTTT. Encoded protein: CASSIGGTTTDTQYF. The rearrangement uses TRBV28 and TRBJ2-3, with a tentative D call TRBD2 (6 bases). Germline assignment: CDR1 MDHEN and CDR2 SYDVKM. V was pared by 8 bases and J by 3 bases, with 18 bases between. The CDR3 is made up of 15 amino acids. The full variable domain, in which reference TRBV28 and TRBJ2-3 provide the parts outside the CDR3, is DVKVTQSSRYLVKRTGEKVFLECVQDMDHENMFWYRQDPGLGLRLIYFSYDVKMKEKGDIPEGYSVSREKKERFSLILESASTNQTSMYLCASSIGGTTTDTQYFGPGTRLTVL.

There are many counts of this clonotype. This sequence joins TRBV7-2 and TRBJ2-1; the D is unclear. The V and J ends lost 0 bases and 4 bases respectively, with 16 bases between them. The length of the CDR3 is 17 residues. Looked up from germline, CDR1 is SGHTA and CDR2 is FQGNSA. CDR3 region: CASSLAGSLVGYNEQFF. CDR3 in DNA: TGTGCCAGCAGCTTAGCTGGGTCTCTTGTAGGTTACAATGAGCAGTTCTTC.

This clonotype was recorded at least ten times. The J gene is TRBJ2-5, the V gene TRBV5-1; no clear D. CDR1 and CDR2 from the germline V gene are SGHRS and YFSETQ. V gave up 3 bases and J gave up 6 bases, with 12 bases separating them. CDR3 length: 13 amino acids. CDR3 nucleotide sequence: TGCGCCAGCAGCTCTTCAGCTATGAAGACCCAGTACTTC. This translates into CASSSSAMKTQYF.

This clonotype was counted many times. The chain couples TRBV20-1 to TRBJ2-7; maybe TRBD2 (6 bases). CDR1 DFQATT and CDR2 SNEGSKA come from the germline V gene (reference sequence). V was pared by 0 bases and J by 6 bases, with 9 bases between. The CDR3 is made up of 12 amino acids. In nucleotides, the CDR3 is TGCAGTGCTAGAGACGGAGGGTTCGAGCAGTACTTC. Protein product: CSARDGGFEQYF.

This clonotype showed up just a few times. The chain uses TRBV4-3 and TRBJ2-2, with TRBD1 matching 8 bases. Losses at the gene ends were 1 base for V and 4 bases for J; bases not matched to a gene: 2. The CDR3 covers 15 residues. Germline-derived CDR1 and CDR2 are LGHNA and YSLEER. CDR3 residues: CASSQGTGSTGELFF. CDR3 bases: TGCGCCAGCAGCCAAGGGACAGGGAGCACCGGGGAGCTGTTTTTT.

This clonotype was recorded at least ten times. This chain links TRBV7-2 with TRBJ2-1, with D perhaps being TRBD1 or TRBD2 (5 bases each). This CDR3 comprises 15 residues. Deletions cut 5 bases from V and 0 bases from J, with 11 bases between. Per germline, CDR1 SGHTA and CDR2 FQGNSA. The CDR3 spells CASSPGPGSYNEQFF. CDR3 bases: TGTGCCAGCAGCCCGGGACCGGGCTCCTACAATGAGCAGTTCTTC. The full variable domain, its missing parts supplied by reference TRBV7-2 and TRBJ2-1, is GAGVSQSPSNKVTEKGKDVELRCDPISGHTALYWYRQSLGQGLEFLIYFQGNSAPDKSGLPSDRFSAERTGGSVSTLTIQRTQQEDSAVYLCASSPGPGSYNEQFFGPGTRLTVL.

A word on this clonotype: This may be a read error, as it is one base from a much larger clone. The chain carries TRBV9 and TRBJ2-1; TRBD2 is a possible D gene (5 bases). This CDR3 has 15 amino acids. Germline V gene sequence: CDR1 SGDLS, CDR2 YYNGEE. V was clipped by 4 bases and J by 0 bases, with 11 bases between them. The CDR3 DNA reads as TGTGCCAGCAGCCCGGCTAGCACCTCCTACAATGAGCAGTTCTTC. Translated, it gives CASSPASTSYNEQFF.

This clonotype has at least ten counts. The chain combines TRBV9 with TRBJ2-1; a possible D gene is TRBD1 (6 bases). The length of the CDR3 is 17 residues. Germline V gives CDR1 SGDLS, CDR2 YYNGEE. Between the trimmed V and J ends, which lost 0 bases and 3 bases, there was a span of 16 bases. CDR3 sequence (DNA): TGTGCCAGCAGCGTAGGTTACAGGGAAAGCTACTACAATGAGCAGTTCTTC. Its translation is CASSVGYRESYYNEQFF.

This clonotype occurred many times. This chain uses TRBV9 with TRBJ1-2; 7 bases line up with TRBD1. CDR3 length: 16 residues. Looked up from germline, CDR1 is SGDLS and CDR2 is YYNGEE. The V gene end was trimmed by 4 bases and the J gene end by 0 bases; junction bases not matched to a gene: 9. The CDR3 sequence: CASSKQGGQPNYGYTF. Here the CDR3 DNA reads TGTGCCAGCAGCAAACAAGGGGGCCAGCCTAACTATGGCTACACCTTC. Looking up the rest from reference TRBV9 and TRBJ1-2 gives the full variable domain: DSGVTQTPKHLITATGQRVTLRCSPRSGDLSVYWYQQSLDQGLQFLIQYYNGEERAKGNILERFSAQQFPDLHSELNLSSLELGDSALYFCASSKQGGQPNYGYTFGSGTRLTVV.

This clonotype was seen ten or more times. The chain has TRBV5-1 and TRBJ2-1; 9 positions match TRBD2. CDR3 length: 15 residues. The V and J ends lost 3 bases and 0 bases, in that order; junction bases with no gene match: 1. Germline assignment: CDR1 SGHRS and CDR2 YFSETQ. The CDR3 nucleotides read TGCGCCAGCAGCTGGCGGGGGGGCTCCTACAATGAGCAGTTCTTC. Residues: CASSWRGGSYNEQFF.

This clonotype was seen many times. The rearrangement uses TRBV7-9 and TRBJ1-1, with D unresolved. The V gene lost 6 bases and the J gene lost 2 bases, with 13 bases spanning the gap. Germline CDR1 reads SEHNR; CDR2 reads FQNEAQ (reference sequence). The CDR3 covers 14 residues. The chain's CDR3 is CASRTWTENTEAFF. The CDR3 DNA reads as TGTGCCAGCAGAACTTGGACCGAAAACACTGAAGCTTTCTTT. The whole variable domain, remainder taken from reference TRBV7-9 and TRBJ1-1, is DTGVSQNPRHKITKRGQNVTFRCDPISEHNRLYWYRQTLGQGPEFLTYFQNEAQLEKSRLLSDRFSAERPKGSFSTLEIQRTEQGDSAMYLCASRTWTENTEAFFGQGTRLTVV.

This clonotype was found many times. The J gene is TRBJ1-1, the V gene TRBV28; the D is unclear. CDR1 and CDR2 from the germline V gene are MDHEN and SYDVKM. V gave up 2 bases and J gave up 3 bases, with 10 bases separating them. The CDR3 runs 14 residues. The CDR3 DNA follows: TGTGCCAGCAGTTTACCTCTAGAGTACACTGAAGCTTTCTTT. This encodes CASSLPLEYTEAFF.

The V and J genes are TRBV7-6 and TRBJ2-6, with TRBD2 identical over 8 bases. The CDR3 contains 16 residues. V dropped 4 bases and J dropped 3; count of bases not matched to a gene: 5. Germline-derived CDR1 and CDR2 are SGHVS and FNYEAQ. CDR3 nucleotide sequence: TGTGCCAGCAGCTCGGGGGGGTTCGGTGGGGCCAACGTCCTGACTTTC. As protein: CASSSGGFGGANVLTF.

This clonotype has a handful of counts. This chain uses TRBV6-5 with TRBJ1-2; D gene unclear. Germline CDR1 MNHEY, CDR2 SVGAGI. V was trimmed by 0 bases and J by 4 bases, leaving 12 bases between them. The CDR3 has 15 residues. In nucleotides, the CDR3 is TGTGCCAGCAGTTACTCACGGGGTCTTATCTATGGCTACACCTTC. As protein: CASSYSRGLIYGYTF.

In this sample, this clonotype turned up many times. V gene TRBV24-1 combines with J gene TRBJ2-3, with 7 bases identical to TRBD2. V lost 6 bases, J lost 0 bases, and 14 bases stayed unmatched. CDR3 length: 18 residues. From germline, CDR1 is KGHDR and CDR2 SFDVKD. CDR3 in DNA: TGTGCCACCAGTCCTGTCCGACTAGCCGAGGAAAGCACAGATACGCAGTATTTT. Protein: CATSPVRLAEESTDTQYF.

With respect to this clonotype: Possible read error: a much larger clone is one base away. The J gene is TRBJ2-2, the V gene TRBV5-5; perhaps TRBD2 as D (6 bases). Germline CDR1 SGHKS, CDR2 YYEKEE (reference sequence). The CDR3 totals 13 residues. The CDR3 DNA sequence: TGTGCCAGCTTTAGCCGCTTAGGCGGGGAGCTGTCTTTT. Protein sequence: CASFSRLGGELSF.

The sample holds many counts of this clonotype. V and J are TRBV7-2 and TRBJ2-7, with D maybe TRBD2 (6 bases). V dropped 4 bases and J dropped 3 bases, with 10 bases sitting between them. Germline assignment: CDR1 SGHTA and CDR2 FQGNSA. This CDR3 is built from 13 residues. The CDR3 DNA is TGTGCCAGCAGCTCATTCGGGGGCTACGAGCAGTACTTC. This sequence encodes CASSSFGGYEQYF. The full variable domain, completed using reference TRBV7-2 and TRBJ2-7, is GAGVSQSPSNKVTEKGKDVELRCDPISGHTALYWYRQSLGQGLEFLIYFQGNSAPDKSGLPSDRFSAERTGGSVSTLTIQRTQQEDSAVYLCASSSFGGYEQYFGPGTRLTVT.

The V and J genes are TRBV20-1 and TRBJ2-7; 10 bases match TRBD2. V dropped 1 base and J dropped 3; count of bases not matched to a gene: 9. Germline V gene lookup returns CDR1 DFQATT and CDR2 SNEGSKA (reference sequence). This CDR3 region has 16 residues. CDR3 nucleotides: TGCAGTGCTAGAGCTAATAAGCTAGCGGGAGTCTACGAGCAGTACTTC. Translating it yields CSARANKLAGVYEQYF.

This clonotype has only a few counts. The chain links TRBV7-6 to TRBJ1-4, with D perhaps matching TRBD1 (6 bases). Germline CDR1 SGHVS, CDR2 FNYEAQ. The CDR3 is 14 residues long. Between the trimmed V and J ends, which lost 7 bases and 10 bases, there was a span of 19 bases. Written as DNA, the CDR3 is TGTGCCAGCAACGAAGGGGGGGAGGGAGGAAAACTGTTTTTT. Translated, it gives CASNEGGEGGKLFF.

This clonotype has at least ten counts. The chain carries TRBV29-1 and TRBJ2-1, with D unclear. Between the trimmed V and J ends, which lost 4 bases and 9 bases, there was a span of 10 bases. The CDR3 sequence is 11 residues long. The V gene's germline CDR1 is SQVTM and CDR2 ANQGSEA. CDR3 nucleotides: TGCAGCGTTGGGGCCATTGGTGAGCAGTTCTTC. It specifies CSVGAIGEQFF.

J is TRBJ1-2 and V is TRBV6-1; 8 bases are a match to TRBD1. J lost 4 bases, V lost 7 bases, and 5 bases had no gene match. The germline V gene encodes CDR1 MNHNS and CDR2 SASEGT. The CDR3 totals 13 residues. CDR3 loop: CASTTDRAYGYTF. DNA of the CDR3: TGTGCCAGCACCACGGACAGGGCCTATGGCTACACCTTC.